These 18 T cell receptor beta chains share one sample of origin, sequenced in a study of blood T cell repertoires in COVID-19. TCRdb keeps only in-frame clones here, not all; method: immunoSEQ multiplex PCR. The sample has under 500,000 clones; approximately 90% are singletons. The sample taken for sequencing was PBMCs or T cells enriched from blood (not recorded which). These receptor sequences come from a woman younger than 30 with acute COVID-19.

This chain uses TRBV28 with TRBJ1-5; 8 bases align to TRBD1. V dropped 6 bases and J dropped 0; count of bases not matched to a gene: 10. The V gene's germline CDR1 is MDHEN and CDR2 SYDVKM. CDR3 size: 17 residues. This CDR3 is CASSPRDRRNSNQPQHF. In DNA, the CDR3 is TGTGCCAGCAGCCCTAGGGACAGGAGGAATAGCAATCAGCCCCAGCATTTT.

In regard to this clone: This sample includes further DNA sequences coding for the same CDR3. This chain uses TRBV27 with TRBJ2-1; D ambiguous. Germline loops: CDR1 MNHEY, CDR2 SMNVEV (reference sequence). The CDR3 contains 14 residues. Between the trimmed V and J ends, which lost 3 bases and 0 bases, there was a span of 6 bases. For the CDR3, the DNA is TGTGCCAGCAGTTTGTTGAGCTCCTACAATGAGCAGTTCTTC. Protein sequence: CASSLLSSYNEQFF.

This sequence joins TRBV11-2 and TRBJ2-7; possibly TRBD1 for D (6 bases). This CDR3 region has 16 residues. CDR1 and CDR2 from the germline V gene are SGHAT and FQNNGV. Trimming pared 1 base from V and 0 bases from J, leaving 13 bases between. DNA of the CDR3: TGTGCCAGCAGCTTAGGAGGACAGACATTCTCCTACGAGCAGTACTTC. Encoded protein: CASSLGGQTFSYEQYF. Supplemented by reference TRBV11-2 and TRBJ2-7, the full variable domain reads EAGVAQSPRYKIIEKRQSVAFWCNPISGHATLYWYQQILGQGPKLLIQFQNNGVVDDSQLPKDRFSAERLKGVDSTLKIQPAKLEDSAVYLCASSLGGQTFSYEQYFGPGTRLTVT.

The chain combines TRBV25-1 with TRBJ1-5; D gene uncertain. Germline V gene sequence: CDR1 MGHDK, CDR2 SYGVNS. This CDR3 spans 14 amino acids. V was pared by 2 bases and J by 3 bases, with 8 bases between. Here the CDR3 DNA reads TGTGCCAGCAGTGAACCAGGATCCAATCAGCCCCAGCATTTT. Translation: CASSEPGSNQPQHF. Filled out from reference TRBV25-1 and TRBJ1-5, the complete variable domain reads EADIYQTPRYLVIGTGKKITLECSQTMGHDKMYWYQQDPGMELHLIHYSYGVNSTEKGDLSSESTVSRIRTEHFPLTLESARPSHTSQYLCASSEPGSNQPQHFGDGTRLSIL.

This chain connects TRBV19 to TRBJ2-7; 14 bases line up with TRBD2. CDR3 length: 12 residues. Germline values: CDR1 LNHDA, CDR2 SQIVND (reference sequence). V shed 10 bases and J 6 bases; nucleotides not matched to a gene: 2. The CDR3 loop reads CATGLAGGEQYF. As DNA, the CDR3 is TGTGCCACAGGACTAGCGGGAGGCGAGCAGTACTTC.

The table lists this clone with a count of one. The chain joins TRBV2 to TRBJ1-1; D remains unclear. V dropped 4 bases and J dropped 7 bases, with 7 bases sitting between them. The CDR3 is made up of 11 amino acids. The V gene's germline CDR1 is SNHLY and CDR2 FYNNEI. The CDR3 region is CASSGWHEAFF. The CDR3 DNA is TGTGCCAGCAGTGGGTGGCATGAAGCTTTCTTT.

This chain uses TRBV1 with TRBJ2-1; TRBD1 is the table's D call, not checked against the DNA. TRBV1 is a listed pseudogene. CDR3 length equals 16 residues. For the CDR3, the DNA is TGCACCAGCAGCCATACCCGTGGGCAGGGGATGAATGAGCAGTTCTTC. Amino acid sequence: CTSSHTRGQGMNEQFF.

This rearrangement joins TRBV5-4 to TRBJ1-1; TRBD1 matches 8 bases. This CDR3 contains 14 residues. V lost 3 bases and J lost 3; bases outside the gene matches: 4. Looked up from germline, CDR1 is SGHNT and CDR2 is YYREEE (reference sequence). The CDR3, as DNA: TGTGCCAGCAGCTCGGGACAGGTGGACACTGAAGCTTTCTTT. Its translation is CASSSGQVDTEAFF.

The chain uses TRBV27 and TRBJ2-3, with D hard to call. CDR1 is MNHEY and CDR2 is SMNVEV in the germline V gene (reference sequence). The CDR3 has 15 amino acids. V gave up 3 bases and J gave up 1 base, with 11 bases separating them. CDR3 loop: CASSFWASGTDTQYF. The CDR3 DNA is TGTGCCAGCAGTTTTTGGGCTTCGGGCACAGATACGCAGTATTTT.

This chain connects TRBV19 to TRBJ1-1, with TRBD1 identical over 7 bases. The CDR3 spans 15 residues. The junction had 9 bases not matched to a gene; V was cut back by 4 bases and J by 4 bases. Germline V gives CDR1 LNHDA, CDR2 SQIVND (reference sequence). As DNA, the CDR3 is TGTGCCAGTAGTAAAACAGGGGTGAGGGGCACTGAAGCTTTCTTT. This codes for CASSKTGVRGTEAFF.

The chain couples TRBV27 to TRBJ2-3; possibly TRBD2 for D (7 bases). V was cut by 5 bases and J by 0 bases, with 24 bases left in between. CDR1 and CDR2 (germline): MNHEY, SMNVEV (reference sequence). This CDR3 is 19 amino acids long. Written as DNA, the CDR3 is TGTGCCAGCAGTCCCCGTGGGGGGGGGCGACTCGCTAGCACAGATACGCAGTATTTT. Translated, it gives CASSPRGGGRLASTDTQYF.

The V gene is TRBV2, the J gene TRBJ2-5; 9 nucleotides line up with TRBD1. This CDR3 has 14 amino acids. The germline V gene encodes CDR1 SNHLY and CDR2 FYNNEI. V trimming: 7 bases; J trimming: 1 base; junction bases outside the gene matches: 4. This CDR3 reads CASKGDRAQETQYF. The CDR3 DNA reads TGTGCCAGCAAAGGGGACAGGGCCCAAGAGACCCAGTACTTC.

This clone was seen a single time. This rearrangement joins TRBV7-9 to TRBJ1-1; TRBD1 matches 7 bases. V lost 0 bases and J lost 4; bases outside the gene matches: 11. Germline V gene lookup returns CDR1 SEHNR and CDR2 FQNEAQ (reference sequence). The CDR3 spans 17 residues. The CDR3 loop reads CASSLAPYPDRVTEAFF. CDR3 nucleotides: TGTGCCAGCAGCTTAGCGCCTTATCCTGACAGGGTCACTGAAGCTTTCTTT.

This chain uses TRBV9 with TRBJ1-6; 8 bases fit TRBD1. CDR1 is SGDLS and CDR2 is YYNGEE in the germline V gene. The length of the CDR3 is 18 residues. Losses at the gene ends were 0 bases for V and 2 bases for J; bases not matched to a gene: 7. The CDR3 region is CASSVEQGGHAYNSPLHF. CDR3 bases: TGTGCCAGCAGCGTAGAACAGGGGGGGCATGCCTATAATTCACCCCTCCACTTT.

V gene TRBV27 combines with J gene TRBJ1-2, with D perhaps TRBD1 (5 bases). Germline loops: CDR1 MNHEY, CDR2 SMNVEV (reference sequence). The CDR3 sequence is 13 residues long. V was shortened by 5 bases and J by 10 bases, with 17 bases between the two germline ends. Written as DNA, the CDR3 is TGTGCCAGCAGTCTCTCCGGGGGGATCGCCTACACCTTC. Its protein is CASSLSGGIAYTF.

CDR3 protein: CATSRGGTEAFF. The CDR3 nucleotides are TGTGCCACCAGCAGAGGGGGGACAGAGGCTTTCTTT. The chain has TRBV15 and TRBJ1-1, with 7 bases matching TRBD1. The trim removed 1 base at V and 11 bases at J, leaving 4 bases unmatched. CDR1 is LNHNV and CDR2 is YYDKDF in the germline V gene (reference sequence). This CDR3 comprises 12 residues.

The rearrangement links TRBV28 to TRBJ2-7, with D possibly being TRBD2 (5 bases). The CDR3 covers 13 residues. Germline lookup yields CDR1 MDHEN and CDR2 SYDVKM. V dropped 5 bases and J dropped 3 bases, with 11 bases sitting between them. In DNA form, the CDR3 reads TGTGCCAGCAGTCCGGGAACGGGCTACGAGCAGTACTTC. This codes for CASSPGTGYEQYF.

The CDR3 here is CSVEGGAFYNEQFF. CDR3 coding DNA: TGCAGCGTTGAGGGCGGGGCCTTTTACAATGAGCAGTTCTTC. This chain links TRBV29-1 with TRBJ2-1; TRBD2 is a possible D gene (6 bases). The CDR3 is 14 residues long. From germline, CDR1 is SQVTM and CDR2 ANQGSEA. Trimming left V 3 bases short and J 4 bases short, with 13 bases between.